The sequence of this T cell receptor beta chain was determined in a study of T cell repertoires in cytomegalovirus infection. The study, taken as a whole, reports: The ex vivo response showed dominance by HLA-C-restricted CMV-specific TCR beta clonotypes.

This CDR3 has 15 amino acids. Per the germline V gene, CDR1 is SGDLS and CDR2 is YYNGEE. V lost 4 bases, J lost 0 bases, and 14 bases lay in between. In TCRdb, the reads were re-called with MiXCR into one record per CDR3 protein. The table has tens of thousands of distinct CDR3 sequences, 20% to 25% seen once. This clonotype came up many times. Its antigen is not identified. The specimen comprised CD8+ T cells from cultured PBMCs, sampled from culture after CMV antigen stimulation. The chain links TRBV9 to TRBJ2-7; a possible D gene is TRBD1 (6 bases). The sequence derives from a human donor in good health (CMV status not recorded). Some clones in this sample may be carry-over from other donors' samples. For the CDR3, the DNA is TGTGCCAGCAGCCCCCGAGACAGGAGCTCCTACGAGCAGTACTTC. Its protein is CASSPRDRSSYEQYF.